These 30 T cell receptor beta chains share one sample of origin, sequenced in a study of patients and donors after allogeneic stem cell transplantation (dated by TCRdb to the early 2020s). The method behind the library was RT-PCR. Sequencer: NextSeq 550. The public reads were run again by TCRdb, first through fastp at Q25 and then through MiXCR, and only productive beta chains were kept. Here each entry gathers all rows of one CDR3 protein and keeps the most common genes and DNA. The sample table contains around 150,000 distinct CDR3 sequences; only one count was recorded for 30% of them. The ten biggest clones cover less than 3.5% of the sample. Sequencing was performed on blood, either unsorted or a sorted T cell fraction (not recorded which). The receptor set was obtained from a human donor who was either an allogeneic HSCT recipient or a stem cell or donor lymphocyte infusion donor (not recorded which). It is not recorded whose cells these are; they may come from a transplant donor.

This chain links TRBV7-2 with TRBJ2-3; D is unclear. V shed 3 bases and J shed 5 bases, with 9 bases lying between them. Germline CDR1 is SGHTA and CDR2 is FQGNSA. The CDR3 sequence is 13 residues long. The chain's CDR3 is CASSLSPLDTQYF. Written as DNA, the CDR3 is TGTGCCAGCAGCTTGTCACCTTTAGATACGCAGTATTTT.

This rearrangement joins TRBV10-3 to TRBJ2-4, with D possibly TRBD1 on 6 matching bases. The germline V and J ends were trimmed by 4 bases and 6 bases, with 10 bases remaining between them. CDR1 is ENHRY, CDR2 SYGVKD, per germline. The CDR3 consists of 13 residues. Written as DNA, the CDR3 is TGTGCCATCAGTGTAGGGGGTAGAAACATTCAGTACTTC. It specifies CAISVGGRNIQYF.

V gene TRBV6-2 or TRBV6-3 combines with J gene TRBJ1-1; D is unclear. CDR3 length: 14 residues. Germline V gene lookup returns CDR1 MNHEY and CDR2 SVGEGT. V gave up 7 bases and J gave up 0 bases, with 12 bases separating them. The chain's CDR3 is CASNHPALNTEAFF. The CDR3 region has the DNA TGTGCCAGCAACCATCCCGCTTTGAACACTGAAGCTTTCTTT.

This clonotype was seen once. The CDR3 DNA reads as TGTGCCAGCAGCCTTCAATCGCCGGGACTTAGTGGTGAGCAGTTCTTC. This translates into CASSLQSPGLSGEQFF. The rearrangement uses TRBV3-1 and TRBJ2-1, with D perhaps TRBD2 (6 bases). CDR3 length: 16 residues. Germline V gene sequence: CDR1 LGHDT, CDR2 YNNKEL (reference sequence). With 4 bases removed from V and 9 bases from J, the gap between germline ends came to 22 bases.

In its sample, this clonotype was seen a few times. This chain joins TRBV7-9 and TRBJ2-1; 8 positions agree with TRBD2. Germline lookup yields CDR1 SEHNR and CDR2 FQNEAQ (reference sequence). This CDR3 has 17 residues. Trimming cost V 3 bases and J 10 bases; bases outside gene matches: 17. CDR3 coding DNA: TGTGCCAGCAGCTTTCTAGCGGGCCCTACCCATCCCGGGGAGCAGTTCTTC. It is translated as CASSFLAGPTHPGEQFF.

The sample holds one count of this clonotype. The chain recombines TRBV10-1 with TRBJ2-2; no clear D gene. The V end was cut by 8 bases, the J end by 0 bases, with 4 bases between. The CDR3 is 12 amino acids. Germline loops: CDR1 WNHNN, CDR2 SYGVQD (reference sequence). In nucleotides, the CDR3 is TGCGCCAGCCGCGCGAACACCGGGGAGCTGTTTTTT. It codes for CASRANTGELFF.

The table lists this clonotype with a few counts. The chain has TRBV7-6 and TRBJ2-5; no clear D. This CDR3 spans 13 amino acids. Trimming removed 2 bases at V and 5 bases at J, with 9 bases between. Germline V CDR1 and CDR2: SGHVS, FNYEAQ. CDR3 protein: CASSLIEWETQYF. The CDR3 DNA is TGTGCCAGCAGCTTAATTGAGTGGGAGACCCAGTACTTC. Combining the CDR3 with reference TRBV7-6 and TRBJ2-5 gives the whole variable domain GAGVSQSPRYKVTKRGQDVALRCDPISGHVSLYWYRQALGQGPEFLTYFNYEAQQDKSGLPNDRFSAERPEGSISTLTIQRTEQRDSAMYRCASSLIEWETQYFGPGTRLLVL.

The chain couples TRBV7-2 to TRBJ1-3; unclear D gene. In germline, CDR1 is SGHTA, CDR2 FQGNSA. The CDR3 has 14 amino acids. Trimming took off 1 base at V and 4 bases at J, with 8 bases between the two ends. CDR3 DNA sequence: TGTGCCAGCAGCTTAGGGGGAGGGGGAAACACCATATATTTT. Translating it yields CASSLGGGGNTIYF.

There are many counts of this clonotype. The rearrangement joins TRBV24-1 to TRBJ1-4, with D unresolved. Per the germline V gene, CDR1 is KGHDR and CDR2 is SFDVKD. The CDR3 extends over 16 amino acids. V was pared by 6 bases and J by 0 bases, with 13 bases between. The CDR3 nucleotides read TGTGCCACCAGTCCTATGGGTGAACCAACTAATGAAAAACTGTTTTTT. Translated: CATSPMGEPTNEKLFF.

This clonotype was seen repeatedly, ten times or more. This chain links TRBV12-3 or TRBV12-4 with TRBJ1-1; D might be TRBD1 (5 bases). The V gene lost 5 bases and the J gene lost 1 base, with 14 bases spanning the gap. The CDR3 has 15 residues. The CDR3 coding sequence is TGTGCCAGCAGTCCAAGGGGTGCGGGGAACACTGAAGCTTTCTTT. Translation: CASSPRGAGNTEAFF.

The chain couples TRBV4-2 to TRBJ2-7; 8 bases line up with TRBD2. Trimming took 1 base from V and 3 from J; bases not matched to a gene: 8. The CDR3 runs to 16 residues. Germline CDR1 is LGHNA and CDR2 is YNFKEQ. CDR3 in DNA: TGTGCCAGCAGCCAAGTGGGTCCGGGAGGGAGCTACGAGCAGTACTTC. Its translation: CASSQVGPGGSYEQYF.

V usage is TRBV7-9 and J usage is TRBJ2-1; D is unresolved. Trimming cost V 1 base and J 7 bases, with 8 bases left between them. This CDR3 comprises 13 residues. The germline CDR1 and CDR2 sequences are SEHNR and FQNEAQ (reference sequence). CDR3 DNA: TGTGCCAGCAGCTTAGATACCCGTAATGAGCAGTTCTTC. Its translation is CASSLDTRNEQFF.

This clonotype is deemed large. The V gene is TRBV5-1, the J gene TRBJ1-1; D gene unclear. The length of the CDR3 is 12 residues. The V and J ends lost 2 bases and 10 bases respectively, with 12 bases between them. Per the germline V gene, CDR1 is SGHRS and CDR2 is YFSETQ. The CDR3 is CASSFQAGRAFF. The CDR3 nucleotides are TGCGCCAGCAGCTTCCAGGCCGGACGAGCTTTCTTT.

The chain carries TRBV7-2 and TRBJ2-1, with D possibly called TRBD1 or TRBD2 (6 bases each). CDR3 size: 16 residues. V was shortened by 1 base and J by 3 bases, with 13 bases between the two germline ends. Per germline, CDR1 SGHTA and CDR2 FQGNSA. CDR3 bases: TGTGCCAGCAGCTTAGGGAGGGGCAGGGGCTACAATGAGCAGTTCTTC. Translated: CASSLGRGRGYNEQFF.

This clonotype was counted ten times or more. A read error may produce the germline difference seen at one junction end. The chain joins TRBV11-2 to TRBJ1-3, with D unclear. The CDR3 covers 12 residues. Germline CDR1 reads SGHAT; CDR2 reads FQNNGV. The CDR3 nucleotides are TGTGCCAGCAGTTTAGTAGGAAACACCATATATTTT. This encodes CASSLVGNTIYF.

The chain uses TRBV5-1 and TRBJ1-1; D gene unclear. CDR1 is SGHRS and CDR2 is YFSETQ in the germline V gene. CDR3 size: 13 residues. Trimming removed 4 bases at V and 11 bases at J, with 18 bases between. The CDR3 coding sequence is TGCGCCAGCAGCCCCGATCAGTCCTGGCGGGCTTTCTTT. Its translation: CASSPDQSWRAFF.

The V call is TRBV14, the J call TRBJ2-3, with TRBD2 matching over 8 bases. The germline V gene has CDR1 SGHDN and CDR2 FVKESK. V gave up 0 bases and J gave up 3 bases; unmatched junction bases: 8. The CDR3 contains 17 residues. The CDR3 bases are TGTGCCAGCAGCCAAGATCAAGGGACTAGAGGGACAGATACGCAGTATTTT. Translation: CASSQDQGTRGTDTQYF.

V is TRBV10-3 and J is TRBJ2-1; TRBD1 aligns across 8 bases. CDR3 length: 14 amino acids. Germline assignment: CDR1 ENHRY and CDR2 SYGVKD. The trim removed 1 base at V and 6 bases at J, leaving 2 bases unmatched. CDR3 in DNA: TGTGCCATCAGTGAGTTGGGGACAGGCAATGAGCAGTTCTTC. Translation gives CAISELGTGNEQFF.

V is TRBV20-1 and J is TRBJ2-3; tentative D call: TRBD2 (6 bases). The CDR3 totals 11 residues. The germline V gene has CDR1 DFQATT and CDR2 SNEGSKA (reference sequence). CDR3 region: CSGSIWDTQYF. In DNA, the CDR3 is TGCAGCGGGAGTATTTGGGATACGCAGTATTTT.

This clonotype has a count of ten or more. The V and J genes are TRBV4-1 and TRBJ1-3; D is perhaps TRBD1 (5 bases). Trimming shortened V by 1 base and J by 5 bases, and 12 bases separated the two germline ends. Per the germline V gene, CDR1 is MGHRA and CDR2 is YSYEKL. The CDR3 extends over 15 amino acids. CDR3 sequence: CASSQGWGSRNTIYF. In DNA, the CDR3 is TGCGCCAGCAGCCAAGGATGGGGGTCGAGAAACACCATATATTTT.

The table lists this clonotype with many counts. This chain uses TRBV12-3 or TRBV12-4 with TRBJ1-1; D unclear. V dropped 4 bases and J dropped 2 bases, with 2 bases sitting between them. The CDR3 is 11 residues long. As DNA, the CDR3 is TGTGCCAGCAGTTCTAACACTGAAGCTTTCTTT. Encoded protein: CASSSNTEAFF.

The J gene is TRBJ1-1, the V gene TRBV29-1, with 7 bases aligning to TRBD1. CDR1 SQVTM and CDR2 ANQGSEA come from the germline V gene. V lost 2 bases to trimming and J lost 3 bases; unmatched junction nucleotides: 3. This CDR3 is built from 13 residues. CDR3 protein: CSVEKTGYTEAFF. The DNA for the CDR3 is TGCAGCGTTGAAAAGACAGGGTACACTGAAGCTTTCTTT.

V is TRBV2 and J is TRBJ2-7; possible D gene TRBD2, 7 bases. V shed 0 bases and J shed 3 bases, with 18 bases lying between them. The CDR3 runs to 17 residues. Germline V gene data show CDR1 as SNHLY and CDR2 as FYNNEI. CDR3 nucleotides: TGTGCCAGCAGTGAAGCGGGGATATGGGGGGGCCTCTACGAGCAGTACTTC. Its protein is CASSEAGIWGGLYEQYF.

This clonotype occurred a few times. The chain employs TRBV15 and TRBJ2-1; D may be TRBD2 (5 bases). The CDR3 runs 15 residues. Germline CDR1 reads LNHNV; CDR2 reads YYDKDF (reference sequence). Trimming shortened V by 5 bases and J by 5 bases, and 16 bases separated the two germline ends. CDR3 coding DNA: TGTGCCACCAGCCGGGGTCTGGGTTTCGACAATGAGCAGTTCTTC. Its protein product is CATSRGLGFDNEQFF. Looking up the rest from reference TRBV15 and TRBJ2-1 gives the full variable domain: DAMVIQNPRYQVTQFGKPVTLSCSQTLNHNVMYWYQQKSSQAPKLLFHYYDKDFNNEADTPDNFQSRRPNTSFCFLDIRSPGLGDTAMYLCATSRGLGFDNEQFFGPGTRLTVL.

CDR3 DNA sequence: TGTGCCAGCTGTTCCCTGGGACAGGCAACTGGAAACACCATATATTTT. Its translation is CASCSLGQATGNTIYF. The chain carries TRBV27 and TRBJ1-3; 8 bases agree with TRBD1. Germline lookup yields CDR1 MNHEY and CDR2 SMNVEV (reference sequence). V was pared by 8 bases and J by 2 bases, with 11 bases of the junction left unmatched. There are 16 residues in the CDR3.

The rearrangement links TRBV4-2 to TRBJ2-4; TRBD1 agrees at 10 bases. CDR3 size: 16 residues. Germline assignment: CDR1 LGHNA and CDR2 YNFKEQ. The V and J ends lost 0 bases and 5 bases, in that order; junction bases with no gene match: 4. CDR3 sequence (DNA): TGTGCCAGCAGCCAAGATCGGGGACAGGGGCAAAACATTCAGTACTTC. Translation: CASSQDRGQGQNIQYF.

This clonotype has just one count. The gene calls are TRBV9 and TRBJ1-5; D not certain. There are 15 residues in the CDR3. V was pared by 0 bases and J by 3 bases, with 10 bases between. Germline CDR1 is SGDLS and CDR2 is YYNGEE. The chain's CDR3 is CASSVDGNLNQPQHF. The DNA of the CDR3 is TGTGCCAGCAGCGTAGACGGGAACCTCAATCAGCCCCAGCATTTT.

The chain links TRBV20-1 to TRBJ2-7; 11 bases line up with TRBD1. The ends lost 2 bases at V and 4 bases at J; junction bases unmatched: 4. Germline CDR1 is DFQATT and CDR2 is SNEGSKA (reference sequence). The CDR3 sequence is 14 residues long. CDR3: CSARRGQGAYEQYF. The CDR3 DNA is TGCAGTGCTAGAAGAGGACAGGGGGCGTACGAGCAGTACTTC.

This clonotype was observed many times. This sequence joins TRBV27 and TRBJ1-4; 7 bases are a match to TRBD1. Germline V gives CDR1 MNHEY, CDR2 SMNVEV (reference sequence). The CDR3 covers 15 residues. Trimming cost V 2 bases and J 5 bases; bases outside gene matches: 5. CDR3 nucleotide sequence: TGTGCCAGCAGTTTAGGGACAGCGCGAAATGAAAAACTGTTTTTT. It codes for CASSLGTARNEKLFF. The full variable domain, rest sourced from reference TRBV27 and TRBJ1-4, is EAQVTQNPRYLITVTGKKLTVTCSQNMNHEYMSWYRQDPGLGLRQIYYSMNVEVTDKGDVPEGYKVSRKEKRNFPLILESPSPNQTSLYFCASSLGTARNEKLFFGSGTQLSVL.

V usage is TRBV20-1 and J usage is TRBJ2-7; TRBD1 might be the D (5 bases). The CDR3 is made up of 14 amino acids. Germline V gene lookup returns CDR1 DFQATT and CDR2 SNEGSKA (reference sequence). Trimming stripped 6 bases from V and 2 bases from J, with 17 bases between. CDR3 sequence: CSAGSPTATYEQYF. The CDR3 nucleotides are TGCAGTGCCGGTAGTCCGACAGCCACCTACGAGCAGTACTTC.